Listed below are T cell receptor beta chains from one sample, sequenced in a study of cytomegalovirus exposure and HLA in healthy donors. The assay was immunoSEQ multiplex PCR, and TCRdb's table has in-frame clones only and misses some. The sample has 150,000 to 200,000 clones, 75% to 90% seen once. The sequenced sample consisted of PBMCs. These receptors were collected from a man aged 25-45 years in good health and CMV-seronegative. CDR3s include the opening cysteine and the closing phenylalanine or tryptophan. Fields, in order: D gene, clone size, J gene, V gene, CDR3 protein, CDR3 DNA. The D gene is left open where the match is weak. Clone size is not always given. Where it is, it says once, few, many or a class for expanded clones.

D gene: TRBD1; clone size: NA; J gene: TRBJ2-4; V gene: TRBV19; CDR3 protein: CASSIDVGQGGAIQYF; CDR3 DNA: TGTGCCAGTAGTATAGATGTAGGACAGGGGGGCGCGATTCAGTACTTC
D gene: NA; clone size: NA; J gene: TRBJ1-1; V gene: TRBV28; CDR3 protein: CASGGADKSEAFF; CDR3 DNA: TGTGCCAGCGGTGGGGCCGACAAAAGTGAAGCTTTCTTT
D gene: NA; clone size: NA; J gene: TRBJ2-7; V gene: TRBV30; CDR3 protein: CAWSGGSYEQYF; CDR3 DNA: TGTGCCTGGAGTGGAGGGAGCTACGAGCAGTACTTC
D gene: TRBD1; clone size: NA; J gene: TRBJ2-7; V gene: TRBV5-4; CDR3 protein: CASSLGQGAYEQYF; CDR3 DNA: TGTGCCAGCAGCCTCGGACAGGGGGCCTACGAGCAGTACTTC
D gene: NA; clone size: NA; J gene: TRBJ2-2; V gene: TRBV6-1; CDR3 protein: CASSSRRPDTGELFF; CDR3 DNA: TGTGCCAGCAGCTCCAGGCGTCCGGACACCGGGGAGCTGTTTTTT
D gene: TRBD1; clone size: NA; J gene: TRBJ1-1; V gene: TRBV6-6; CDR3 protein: CASSIQGGTSNTEAFF; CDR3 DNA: TGTGCCAGCTCTATACAGGGGGGGACCTCGAACACTGAAGCTTTCTTT
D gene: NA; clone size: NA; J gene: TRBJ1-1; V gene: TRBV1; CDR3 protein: CTSSQGYPSTRDRVSEDTEAFF; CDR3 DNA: TGCACCAGCAGCCAAGGATACCCATCTACCCGGGACAGGGTTTCAGAGGACACTGAAGCTTTCTTT
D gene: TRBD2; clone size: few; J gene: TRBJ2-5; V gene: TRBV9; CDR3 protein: CASSLRTREETQYF; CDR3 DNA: TGTGCCAGCAGCCTCCGGACTAGGGAAGAGACCCAGTACTTC
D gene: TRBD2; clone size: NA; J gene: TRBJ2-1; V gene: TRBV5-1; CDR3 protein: CASSPGLAGSSSYNEQFF; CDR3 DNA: TGCGCCAGCAGCCCGGGACTAGCGGGGTCAAGCTCCTACAATGAGCAGTTCTTC
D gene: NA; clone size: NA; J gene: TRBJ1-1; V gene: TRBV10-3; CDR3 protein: CAIKPGRGDTEAFF; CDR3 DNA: TGTGCCATCAAGCCGGGGAGGGGGGACACTGAAGCTTTCTTT
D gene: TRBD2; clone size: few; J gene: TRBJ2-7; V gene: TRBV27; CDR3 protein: CASSRDSGRGAREQYF; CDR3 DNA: TGTGCCAGCAGTCGAGATAGCGGGAGAGGGGCGAGGGAGCAGTACTTC
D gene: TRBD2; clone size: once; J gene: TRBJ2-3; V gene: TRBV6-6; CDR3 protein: CASSYQLAGGTDTQYF; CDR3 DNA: TGTGCCAGCAGTTACCAGCTTGCGGGGGGCACAGATACGCAGTATTTT